This TCR beta chain was captured in a study of T cells expressing NK-cell markers. From the 5' RACE reads, TCRdb lists one entry per CDR3 protein and no DNA. The sample includes about 540,000 distinct CDR3 sequences. Points from the study as a whole: There were a few donors in whom these clonotypes also led the CD3+CD56-NKG2C+ fraction.

Comment on this clonotype: Its target is not known.

The V gene's germline CDR1 is DFQATT and CDR2 SNEGSKA (reference sequence). This CDR3 has 14 amino acids. The receptor's source is a man aged 18 to 29 in good health. The genes are TRBV20-1 and TRBJ1-5. The sequencing input was blood T cells: a sorted CD56 or NKG2C T cell subset, CD4+ or CD8+ T cells, or bulk PBMC T cells (not recorded which). CDR3 loop: CSASPVSSNQPQHF.